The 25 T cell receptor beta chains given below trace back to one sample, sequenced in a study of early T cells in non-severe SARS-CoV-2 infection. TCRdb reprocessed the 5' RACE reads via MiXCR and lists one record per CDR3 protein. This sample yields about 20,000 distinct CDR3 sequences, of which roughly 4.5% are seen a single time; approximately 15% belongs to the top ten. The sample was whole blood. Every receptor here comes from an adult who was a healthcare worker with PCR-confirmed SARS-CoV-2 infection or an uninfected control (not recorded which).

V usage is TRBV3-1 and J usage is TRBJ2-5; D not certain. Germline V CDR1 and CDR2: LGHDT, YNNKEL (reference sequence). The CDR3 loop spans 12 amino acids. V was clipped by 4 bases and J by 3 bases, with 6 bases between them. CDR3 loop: CASSPPKETQYF. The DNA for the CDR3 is TGTGCCAGCAGCCCCCCGAAAGAGACCCAGTACTTC.

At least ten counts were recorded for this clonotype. The chain's CDR3 is CASSFQGRNQPQHF. CDR3 nucleotides: TGTGCCAGCAGTTTCCAGGGACGCAATCAGCCCCAGCATTTT. The rearrangement joins TRBV12-3 or TRBV12-4 to TRBJ1-5; maybe TRBD1 (5 bases). The ends were cut back, 3 bases at V and 2 bases at J, with 8 bases in the middle. The CDR3 spans 14 residues.

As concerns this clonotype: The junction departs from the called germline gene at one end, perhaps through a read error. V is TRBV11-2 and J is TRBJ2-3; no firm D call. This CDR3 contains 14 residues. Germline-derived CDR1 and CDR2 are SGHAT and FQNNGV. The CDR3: CVSSPYPSTDTQYF. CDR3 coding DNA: TGTGTCAGCAGCCCCTATCCTAGCACAGATACGCAGTATTTT.

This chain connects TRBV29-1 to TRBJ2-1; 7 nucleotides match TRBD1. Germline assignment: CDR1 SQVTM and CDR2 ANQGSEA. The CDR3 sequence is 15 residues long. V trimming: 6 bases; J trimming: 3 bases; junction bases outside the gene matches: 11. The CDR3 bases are TGCAGCGTGGCCGATGACAGGGCAGGCTACAATGAGCAGTTCTTC. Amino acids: CSVADDRAGYNEQFF.

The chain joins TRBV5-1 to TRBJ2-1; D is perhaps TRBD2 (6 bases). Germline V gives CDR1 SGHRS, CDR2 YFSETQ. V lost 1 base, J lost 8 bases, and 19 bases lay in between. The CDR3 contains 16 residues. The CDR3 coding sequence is TGCGCCAGCAGCTTGCAGGCTAGCGAAATGGCTCATGAGCAGTTCTTC. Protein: CASSLQASEMAHEQFF. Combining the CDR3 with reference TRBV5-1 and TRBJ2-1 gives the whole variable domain KAGVTQTPRYLIKTRGQQVTLSCSPISGHRSVSWYQQTPGQGLQFLFEYFSETQRNKGNFPGRFSGRQFSNSRSEMNVSTLELGDSALYLCASSLQASEMAHEQFFGPGTRLTVL.

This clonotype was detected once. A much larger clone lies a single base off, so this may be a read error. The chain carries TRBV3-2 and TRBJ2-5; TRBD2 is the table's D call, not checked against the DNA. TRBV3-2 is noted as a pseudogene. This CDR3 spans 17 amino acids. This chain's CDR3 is CAGSQVRRLGWEETQYF. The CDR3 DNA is TGTGCCGGCAGCCAAGTCCGTAGACTAGGATGGGAAGAGACCCAGTACTTC.

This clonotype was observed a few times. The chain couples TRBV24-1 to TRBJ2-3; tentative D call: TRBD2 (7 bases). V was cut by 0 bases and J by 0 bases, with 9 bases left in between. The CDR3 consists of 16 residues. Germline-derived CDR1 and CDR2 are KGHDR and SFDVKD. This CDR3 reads CATSDLGGASTDTQYF. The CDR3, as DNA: TGTGCCACCAGTGATTTGGGGGGGGCTAGCACAGATACGCAGTATTTT.

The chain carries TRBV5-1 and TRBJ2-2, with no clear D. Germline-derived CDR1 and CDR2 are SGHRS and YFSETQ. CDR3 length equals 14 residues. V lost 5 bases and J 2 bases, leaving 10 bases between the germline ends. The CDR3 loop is CASRVGINTGELFF. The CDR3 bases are TGCGCCAGCAGGGTGGGGATTAACACCGGGGAGCTGTTTTTT.

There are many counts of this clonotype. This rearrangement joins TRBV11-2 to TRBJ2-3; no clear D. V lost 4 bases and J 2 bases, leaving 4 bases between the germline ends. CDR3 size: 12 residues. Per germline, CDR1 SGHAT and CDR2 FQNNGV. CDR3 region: CASSSYTDTQYF. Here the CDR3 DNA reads TGTGCCAGCAGCTCCTACACAGATACGCAGTATTTT.

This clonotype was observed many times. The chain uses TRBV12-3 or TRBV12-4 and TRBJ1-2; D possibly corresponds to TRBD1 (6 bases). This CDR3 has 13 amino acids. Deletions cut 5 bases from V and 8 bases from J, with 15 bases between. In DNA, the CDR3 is TGTGCCAGCAGTCCAACAGGGAGGCTAGGCTACACCTTC. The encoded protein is CASSPTGRLGYTF.

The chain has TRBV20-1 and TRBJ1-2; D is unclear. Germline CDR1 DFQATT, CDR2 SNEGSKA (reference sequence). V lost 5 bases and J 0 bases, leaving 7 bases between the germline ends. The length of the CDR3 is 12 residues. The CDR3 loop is CSARFTNYGYTF. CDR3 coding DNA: TGCAGTGCTCGGTTTACTAACTATGGCTACACCTTC.

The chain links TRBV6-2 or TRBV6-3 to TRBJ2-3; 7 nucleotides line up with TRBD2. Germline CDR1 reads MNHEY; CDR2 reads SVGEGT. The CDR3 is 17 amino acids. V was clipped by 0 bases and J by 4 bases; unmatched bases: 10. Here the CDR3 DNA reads TGTGCCAGCAGTTACTCCGGTCGGTCTAGCGGTGCAGATACGCAGTATTTT. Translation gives CASSYSGRSSGADTQYF.

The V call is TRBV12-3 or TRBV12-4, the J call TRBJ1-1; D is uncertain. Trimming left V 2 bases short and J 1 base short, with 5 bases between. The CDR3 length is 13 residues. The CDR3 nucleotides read TGTGCCAGCAGTTTAAGGGAGAACACTGAAGCTTTCTTT. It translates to CASSLRENTEAFF.

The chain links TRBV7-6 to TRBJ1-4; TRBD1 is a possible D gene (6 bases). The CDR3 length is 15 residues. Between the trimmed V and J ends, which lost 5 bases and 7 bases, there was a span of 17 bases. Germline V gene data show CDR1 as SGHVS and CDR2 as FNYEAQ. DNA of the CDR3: TGTGCCAGCAGCCCGAACAGGGAGGCAGCTGAAAAACTGTTTTTT. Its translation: CASSPNREAAEKLFF.

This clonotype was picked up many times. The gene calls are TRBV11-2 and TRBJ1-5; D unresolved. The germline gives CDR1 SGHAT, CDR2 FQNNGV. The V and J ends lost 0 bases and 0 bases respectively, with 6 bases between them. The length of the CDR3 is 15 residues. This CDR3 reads CASSLDGDSNQPQHF. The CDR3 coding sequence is TGTGCCAGCAGCTTAGATGGGGATAGCAATCAGCCCCAGCATTTT.

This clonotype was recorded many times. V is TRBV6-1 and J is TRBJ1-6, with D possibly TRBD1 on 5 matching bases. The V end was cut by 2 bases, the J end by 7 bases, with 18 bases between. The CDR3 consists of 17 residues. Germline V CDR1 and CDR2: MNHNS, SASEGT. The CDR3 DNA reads TGTGCCAGCAGTGAACCTGGACGAGGGGTGAGGAATTCACCCCTCCACTTT. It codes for CASSEPGRGVRNSPLHF.

This CDR3 is CASSRTGTGNTGELFF. The CDR3 bases are TGTGCCAGCAGCCGAACCGGGACAGGGAACACCGGGGAGCTGTTTTTT. This rearrangement joins TRBV7-8 to TRBJ2-2, with 8 bases matching TRBD1. The CDR3 length is 16 residues. Germline values: CDR1 SGHVS, CDR2 FQNEAQ. V shed 5 bases, J shed 1 base, and the junction held 6 bases outside the gene matches. Drawing the rest from reference TRBV7-8 and TRBJ2-2, the complete variable domain is GAGVSQSPRYKVAKRGQDVALRCDPISGHVSLFWYQQALGQGPEFLTYFQNEAQLDKSGLPSDRFFAERPEGSVSTLKIQRTQQEDSAVYLCASSRTGTGNTGELFFGEGSRLTVL.

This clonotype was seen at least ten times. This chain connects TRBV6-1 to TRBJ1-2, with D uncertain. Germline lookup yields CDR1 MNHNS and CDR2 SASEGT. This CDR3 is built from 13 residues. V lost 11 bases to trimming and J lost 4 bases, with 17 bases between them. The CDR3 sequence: CAVHSAGSYGYTF. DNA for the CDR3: TGTGCCGTCCACTCCGCGGGGAGCTATGGCTACACCTTC.

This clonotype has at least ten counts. CDR3 residues: CASSVPAGGRQQETQYF. CDR3 nucleotides: TGTGCCAGCAGCGTACCGGCGGGGGGGCGTCAACAAGAGACCCAGTACTTC. V usage is TRBV9 and J usage is TRBJ2-5, with 9 nucleotides matching TRBD2. CDR1 and CDR2 (germline): SGDLS, YYNGEE. The V segment lost 1 base and the J segment 2 bases; nucleotides outside the gene matches: 9. The CDR3 is 17 residues long.

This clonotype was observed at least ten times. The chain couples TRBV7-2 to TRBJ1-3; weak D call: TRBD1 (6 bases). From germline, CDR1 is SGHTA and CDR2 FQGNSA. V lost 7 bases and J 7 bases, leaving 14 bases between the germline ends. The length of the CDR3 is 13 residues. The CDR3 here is CASTIGGWNTIYF. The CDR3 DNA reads TGTGCCAGCACTATAGGGGGATGGAACACCATATATTTT.

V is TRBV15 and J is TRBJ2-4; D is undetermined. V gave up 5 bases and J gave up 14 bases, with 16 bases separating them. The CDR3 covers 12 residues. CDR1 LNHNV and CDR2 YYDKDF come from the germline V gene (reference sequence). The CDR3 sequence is CATSPQDRREYF. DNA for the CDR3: TGTGCCACCAGCCCCCAGGACCGTCGGGAGTACTTC.

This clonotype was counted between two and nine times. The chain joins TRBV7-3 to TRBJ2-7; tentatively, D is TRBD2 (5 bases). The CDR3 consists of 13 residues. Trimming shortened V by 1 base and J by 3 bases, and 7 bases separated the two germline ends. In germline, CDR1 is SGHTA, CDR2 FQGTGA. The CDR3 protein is CASSLSGSYEQYF. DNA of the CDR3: TGTGCCAGCAGCTTAAGTGGGAGCTACGAGCAGTACTTC.

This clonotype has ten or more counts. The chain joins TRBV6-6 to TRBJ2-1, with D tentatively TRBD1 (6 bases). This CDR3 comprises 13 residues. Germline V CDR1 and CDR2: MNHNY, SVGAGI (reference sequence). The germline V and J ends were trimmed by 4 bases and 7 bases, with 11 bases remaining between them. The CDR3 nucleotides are TGTGCCAGCAGTTCCCCGCAGGGGAATGAGCAGTTCTTC. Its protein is CASSSPQGNEQFF.

The CDR3 sequence: CASSLVGGGPEETQYF. The CDR3 region has the DNA TGTGCCAGCAGCTTAGTCGGGGGGGGGCCCGAGGAGACCCAGTACTTC. The chain has TRBV7-6 and TRBJ2-5; 8 bases map to TRBD2. Germline V lookup: CDR1 SGHVS, CDR2 FNYEAQ. J gave up 5 bases and V 1 base, and 9 bases lay outside the gene matches. The CDR3 is 16 amino acids.

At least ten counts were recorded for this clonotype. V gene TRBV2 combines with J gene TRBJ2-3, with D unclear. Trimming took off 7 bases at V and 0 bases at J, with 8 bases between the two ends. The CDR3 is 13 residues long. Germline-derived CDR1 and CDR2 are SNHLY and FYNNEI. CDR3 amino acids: CASTYASTDTQYF. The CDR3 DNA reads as TGTGCCAGCACGTACGCTAGCACAGATACGCAGTATTTT.